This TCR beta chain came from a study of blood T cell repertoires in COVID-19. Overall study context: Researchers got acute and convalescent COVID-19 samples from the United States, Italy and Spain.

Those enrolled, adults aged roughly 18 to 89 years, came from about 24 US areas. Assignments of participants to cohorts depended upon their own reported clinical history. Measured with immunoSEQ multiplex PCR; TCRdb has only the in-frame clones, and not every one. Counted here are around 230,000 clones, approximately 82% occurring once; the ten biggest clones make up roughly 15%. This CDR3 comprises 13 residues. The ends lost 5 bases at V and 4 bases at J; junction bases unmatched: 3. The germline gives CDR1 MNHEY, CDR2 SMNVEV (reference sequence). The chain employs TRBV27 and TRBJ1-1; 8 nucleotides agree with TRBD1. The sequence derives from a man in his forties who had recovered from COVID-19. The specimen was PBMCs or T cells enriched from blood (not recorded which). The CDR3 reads CASSRDRGTEAFF. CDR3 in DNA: TGTGCCAGCAGTCGCGACAGGGGCACTGAAGCTTTCTTT.